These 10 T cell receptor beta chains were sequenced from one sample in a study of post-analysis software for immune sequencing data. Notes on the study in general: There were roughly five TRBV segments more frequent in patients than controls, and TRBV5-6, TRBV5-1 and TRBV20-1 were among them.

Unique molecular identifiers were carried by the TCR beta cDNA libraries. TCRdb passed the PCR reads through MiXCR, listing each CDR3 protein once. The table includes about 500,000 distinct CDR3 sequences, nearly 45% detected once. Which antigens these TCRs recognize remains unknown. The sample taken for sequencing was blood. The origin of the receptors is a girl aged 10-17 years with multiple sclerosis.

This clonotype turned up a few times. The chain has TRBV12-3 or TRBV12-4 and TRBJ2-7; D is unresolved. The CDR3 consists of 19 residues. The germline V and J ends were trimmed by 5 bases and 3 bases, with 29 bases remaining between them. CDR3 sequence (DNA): TGTGCCAGCAGTCCAGGAGTCAGTCCATCCGACCTTTCGGACTACGAGCAGTACTTC. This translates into CASSPGVSPSDLSDYEQYF.

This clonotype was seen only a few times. CDR3 protein: CASSKVGTGGYEQFF. As DNA, the CDR3 is TGTGCCAGCAGCAAAGTTGGGACAGGGGGCTATGAGCAGTTCTTC. The chain couples TRBV21-1 to TRBJ2-1; the table calls TRBD1, which could not be checked here. TRBV21-1 is a pseudogene segment. The CDR3 extends over 15 amino acids.

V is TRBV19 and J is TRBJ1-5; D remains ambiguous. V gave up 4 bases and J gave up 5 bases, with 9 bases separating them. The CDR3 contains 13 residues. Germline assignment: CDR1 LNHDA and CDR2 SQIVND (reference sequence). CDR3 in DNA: TGTGCCAGTAGTACGCGGAGGGATCAGCCCCAGCATTTT. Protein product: CASSTRRDQPQHF.

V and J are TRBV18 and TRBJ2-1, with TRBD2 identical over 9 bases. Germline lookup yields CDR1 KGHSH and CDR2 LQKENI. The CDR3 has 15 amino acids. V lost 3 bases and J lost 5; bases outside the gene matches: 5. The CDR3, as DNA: TGTGCCAGCTCACCCGTAGCGGGAGAAAACAATGAGCAGTTCTTC. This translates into CASSPVAGENNEQFF.

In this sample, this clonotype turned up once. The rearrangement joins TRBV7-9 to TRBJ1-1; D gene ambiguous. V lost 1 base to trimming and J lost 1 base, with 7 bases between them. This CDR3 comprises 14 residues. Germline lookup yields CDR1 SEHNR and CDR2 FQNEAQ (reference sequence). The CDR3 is CASSLGLTNTEAFF. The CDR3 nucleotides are TGTGCCAGCAGCTTAGGACTGACGAACACTGAAGCTTTCTTT.

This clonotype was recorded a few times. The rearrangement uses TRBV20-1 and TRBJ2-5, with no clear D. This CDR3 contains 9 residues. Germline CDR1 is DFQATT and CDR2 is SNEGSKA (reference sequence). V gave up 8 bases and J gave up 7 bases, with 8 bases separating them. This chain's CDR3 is CSPGGTQYF. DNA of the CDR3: TGCAGTCCCGGCGGGACCCAGTACTTC.

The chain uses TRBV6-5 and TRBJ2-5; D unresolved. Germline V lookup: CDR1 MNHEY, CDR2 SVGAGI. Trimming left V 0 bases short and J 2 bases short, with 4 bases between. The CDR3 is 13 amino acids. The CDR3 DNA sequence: TGTGCCAGCAGTTACTCACGGCAAGAGACCCAGTACTTC. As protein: CASSYSRQETQYF.

This CDR3 reads CASSQVWTGEAYEQYF. In nucleotides, the CDR3 is TGCGCCAGCAGCCAAGTCTGGACAGGGGAAGCCTACGAGCAGTACTTC. V and J are TRBV4-1 and TRBJ2-7; 9 nucleotides agree with TRBD1. CDR3 length: 16 residues. The germline V gene encodes CDR1 MGHRA and CDR2 YSYEKL. J was trimmed by 2 bases and V by 1 base; bases with no gene match: 6.

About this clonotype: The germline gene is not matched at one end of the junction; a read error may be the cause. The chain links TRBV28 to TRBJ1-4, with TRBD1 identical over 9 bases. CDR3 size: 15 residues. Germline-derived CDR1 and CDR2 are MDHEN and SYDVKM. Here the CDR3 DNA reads TGTGCCAGCAGTGTCAGGACAGGGGAGTATGAAAAATTGTTTTTT. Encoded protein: CASSVRTGEYEKLFF.

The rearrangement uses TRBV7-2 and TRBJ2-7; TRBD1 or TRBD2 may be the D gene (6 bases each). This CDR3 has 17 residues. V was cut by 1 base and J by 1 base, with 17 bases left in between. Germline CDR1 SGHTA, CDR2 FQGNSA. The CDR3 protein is CASSLELWGDTSYEQYF. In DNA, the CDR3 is TGTGCCAGCAGCTTAGAATTGTGGGGGGACACGTCCTACGAGCAGTACTTC.